This TCR beta chain was sequenced during a study of blood T cell repertoires in COVID-19. The overall study: PBMCs, B-cell-depleted T cells, or T cells were the source of the cDNA or gDNA that made up the material.

Per the original data handling: Scientists estimated how many nucleated cells there were by amplifying reference gene primers. Method: immunoSEQ multiplex PCR; TCRdb's copy keeps in-frame clones and lacks some. Clone size and V and J calls were adopted from that table, with D and trimming inferred from the DNA. Of 140,000 or so clones listed, 88% are singletons. The CDR3 length is 14 residues. V was trimmed by 6 bases and J by 7 bases, leaving 15 bases between them. Germline CDR1 and CDR2: SGHVS and FNYEAQ. This sequence was found in a human donor with COVID-19, enrolled during active disease. The donor label of this sample is uncertain. The sequenced material came from peripheral blood. The rearrangement uses TRBV7-6 and TRBJ1-4, with a tentative D call TRBD1 (5 bases). CDR3 sequence (DNA): TGTGCCAGCAGTCGTAGGGGTTTATTTGAAAAACTGTTTTTT. It is translated as CASSRRGLFEKLFF.